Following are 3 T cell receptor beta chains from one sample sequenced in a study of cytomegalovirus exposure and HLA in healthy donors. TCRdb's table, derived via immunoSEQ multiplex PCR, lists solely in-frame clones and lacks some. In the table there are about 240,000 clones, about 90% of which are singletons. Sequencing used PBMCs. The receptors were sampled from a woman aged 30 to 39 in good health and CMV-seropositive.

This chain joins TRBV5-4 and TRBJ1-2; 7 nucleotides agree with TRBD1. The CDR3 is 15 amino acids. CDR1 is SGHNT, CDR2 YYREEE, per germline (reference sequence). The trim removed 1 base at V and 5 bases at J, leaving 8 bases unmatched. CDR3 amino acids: CASSLFTGTVYGYTF. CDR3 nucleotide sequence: TGTGCCAGCAGCTTGTTTACAGGGACAGTATATGGCTACACCTTC.

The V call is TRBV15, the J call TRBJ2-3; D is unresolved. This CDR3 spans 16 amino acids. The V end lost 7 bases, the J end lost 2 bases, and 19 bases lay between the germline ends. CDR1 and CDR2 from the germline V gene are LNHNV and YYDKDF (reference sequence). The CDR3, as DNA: TGTGCCACCAAGCGAGATCCTCAAGGTTTCACAGATACGCAGTATTTT. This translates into CATKRDPQGFTDTQYF.

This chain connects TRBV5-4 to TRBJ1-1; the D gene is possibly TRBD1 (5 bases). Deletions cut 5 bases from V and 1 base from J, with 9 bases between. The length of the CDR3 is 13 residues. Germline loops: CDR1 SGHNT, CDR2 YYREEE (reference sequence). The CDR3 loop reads CASSRTSNTEAFF. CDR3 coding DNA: TGTGCCAGCAGTAGGACATCGAACACTGAAGCTTTCTTT.